This T cell receptor beta chain is drawn from a study of cytomegalovirus exposure and HLA in healthy donors. Study-level background: It was reported in a later analysis that the approximately 120 validation repertoires used the same platform as the 666 first-cohort repertoires.

Profiling relied on immunoSEQ multiplex PCR, and the TCRdb table lists in-frame clones only, not all of them. The sample gives 140,000 to 150,000 clones, 85% to 95% of which show up once; less than 2% is in the top ten. Germline assignment: CDR1 SNHLY and CDR2 FYNNEI. Trimming stripped 6 bases from V and 7 bases from J, with 16 bases between. There are 14 residues in the CDR3. The clonotype originates from a man between 18 and 29 years old in good health and CMV-seropositive. Sequencing was performed on PBMCs. The gene calls are TRBV2 and TRBJ1-5; tentative D call: TRBD1 (6 bases). CDR3 in amino acids: CASSGQTGEQPQHF. CDR3 coding DNA: TGTGCCAGCAGCGGACAGACGGGCGAACAGCCCCAGCATTTT. The entire variable domain, with the rest obtained from reference TRBV2 and TRBJ1-5, is as follows: EPEVTQTPSHQVTQMGQEVILRCVPISNHLYFYWYRQILGQKVEFLVSFYNNEISEKSEIFDDQFSVERPDGSNFTLKIRSTKLEDSAMYFCASSGQTGEQPQHFGDGTRLSIL.